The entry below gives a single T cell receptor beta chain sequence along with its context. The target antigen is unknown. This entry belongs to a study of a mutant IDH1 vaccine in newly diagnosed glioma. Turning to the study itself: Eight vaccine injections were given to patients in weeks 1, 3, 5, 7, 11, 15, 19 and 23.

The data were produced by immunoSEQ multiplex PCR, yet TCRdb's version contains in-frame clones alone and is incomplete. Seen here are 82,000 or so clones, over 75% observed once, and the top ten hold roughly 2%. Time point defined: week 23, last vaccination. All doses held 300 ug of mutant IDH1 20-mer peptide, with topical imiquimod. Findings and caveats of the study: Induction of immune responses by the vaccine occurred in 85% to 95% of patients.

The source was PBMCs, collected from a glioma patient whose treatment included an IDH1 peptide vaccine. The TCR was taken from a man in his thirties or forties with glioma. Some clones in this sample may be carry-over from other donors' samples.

The DNA for the CDR3 is TGTGCCAGTAGTATTCAGACAGGACGGAACACTGAAGCTTTCTTT. Its protein is CASSIQTGRNTEAFF. The chain uses TRBV19 and TRBJ1-1, with D possibly being TRBD1 (6 bases). The germline V gene encodes CDR1 LNHDA and CDR2 SQIVND (reference sequence). The CDR3 sequence is 15 residues long. V lost 3 bases and J 1 base, leaving 12 bases between the germline ends.